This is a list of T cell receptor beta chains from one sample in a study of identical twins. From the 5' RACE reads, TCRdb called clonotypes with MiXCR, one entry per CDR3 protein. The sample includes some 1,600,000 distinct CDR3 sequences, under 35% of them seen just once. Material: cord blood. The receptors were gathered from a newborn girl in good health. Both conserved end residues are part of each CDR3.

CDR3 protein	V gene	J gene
CSVAKGALTDTQYF	TRBV29-1	TRBJ2-3
CASSFLGGQSYEQYF	TRBV12-3/TRBV12-4	TRBJ2-7
CASTKSGRNSGANVLTF	TRBV21-1	TRBJ2-6
CVSSPLGEQYF	TRBV7-9	TRBJ2-5
CASSQLSPSRDEQFF	TRBV4-1	TRBJ2-1
CASSLVPDRTYEQYF	TRBV7-2	TRBJ2-7
CASRRQGGRKETQYF	TRBV6-1	TRBJ2-5
CASSLVAGADTQYF	TRBV5-1	TRBJ2-3
CASSSGARYGYTF	TRBV6-1	TRBJ1-2
CASSVGGGSSYNEQYF	TRBV9	NA
CASSYRGPAEAFF	TRBV6-6	TRBJ1-1
CASSRPGLAGINEQFF	TRBV5-1	TRBJ2-1
CASSDRHSGANVLTF	TRBV6-1	TRBJ2-6
CASSYSKSGTNQPQHF	TRBV6-2/TRBV6-3	TRBJ1-5
CASRPQMWTRLYEQYF	TRBV28	TRBJ2-7